This section outlines one TCR beta chain sequence together with its context. What it recognizes is unknown. This sample stems from a study of blood T cells in healthy people across ages. The overall study: Template switching captured about one barcoded beta molecule per two T cells. Study results and limitations: A strong correlation was seen between TCR beta diversity and naive T cell percentage. Naive CD4+ cell counts and diversity both ran higher in long-lived than in aged donors.

Primed by a sample-barcoded 5' primer and a J-beta primer mix, a second PCR proceeded for 7 to 11 cycles. TCRdb re-analysed the 5' RACE reads in MiXCR, keeping a single row per CDR3 protein. The table has hundreds of thousands of distinct CDR3 sequences, around 38% seen once. Caucasian, healthy and from Russia, the donors were aged between about 6 and 90. The ends lost 4 bases at V and 7 bases at J; junction bases unmatched: 7. The germline V gene has CDR1 DFQATT and CDR2 SNEGSKA (reference sequence). The length of the CDR3 is 13 residues. The sequence was collected from a man older than 75 in good health. The gene calls are TRBV20-1 and TRBJ2-7, with TRBD1 identical over 10 bases. The sequencing input was blood. CDR3 sequence: CSANDRGLREQYF. The DNA for the CDR3 is TGCAGTGCTAACGACAGGGGGCTACGAGAGCAGTACTTC.